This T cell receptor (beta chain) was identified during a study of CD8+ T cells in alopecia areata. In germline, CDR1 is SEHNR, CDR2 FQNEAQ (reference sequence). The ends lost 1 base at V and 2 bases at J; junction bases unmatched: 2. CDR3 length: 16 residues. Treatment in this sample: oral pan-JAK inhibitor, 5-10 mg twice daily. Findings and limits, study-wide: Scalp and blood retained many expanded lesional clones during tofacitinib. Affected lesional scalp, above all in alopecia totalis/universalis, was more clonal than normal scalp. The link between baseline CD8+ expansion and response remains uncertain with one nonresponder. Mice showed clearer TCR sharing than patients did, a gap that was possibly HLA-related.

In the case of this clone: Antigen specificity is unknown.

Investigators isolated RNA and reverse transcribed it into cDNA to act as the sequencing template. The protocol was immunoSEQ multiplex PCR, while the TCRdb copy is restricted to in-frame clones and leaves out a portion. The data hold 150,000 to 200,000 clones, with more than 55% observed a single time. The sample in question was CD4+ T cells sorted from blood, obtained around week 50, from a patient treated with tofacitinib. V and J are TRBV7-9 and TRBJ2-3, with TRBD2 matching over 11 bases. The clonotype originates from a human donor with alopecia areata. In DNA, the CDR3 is TGTGCCAGCAGCTTAGGACTAGCGGGGATCACAGATACGCAGTATTTT. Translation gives CASSLGLAGITDTQYF.